What follows is one T cell receptor beta chain and its context. This entry is derived from a study of shared clonotypes between healthy human individuals. Looked up from germline, CDR1 is MDHEN and CDR2 is SYDVKM. With 6 bases removed from V and 0 bases from J, the gap between germline ends came to 9 bases. CDR3 length: 14 amino acids. Some clones are missing from TCRdb's copy, which holds only in-frame ones; the method was immunoSEQ multiplex PCR. The repertoire includes over a million clones, 78% of them detected once, and under 0.65% sits in the top ten. Sequenced sample: memory CD4+ T cells from PBMCs. Subset noted: CD45RA-negative fraction. This TCR was sampled from a man younger than 35 in good health. Some clones in this sample may be carry-over from other donors' samples. The gene calls are TRBV28 and TRBJ1-3; perhaps TRBD1 as D (5 bases). The CDR3 protein is CASSRGLSGNTIYF. CDR3 nucleotide sequence: TGTGCCAGCAGCCGGGGCCTCTCTGGAAACACCATATATTTT.